Sequencing of this T cell receptor beta chain was carried out in a study of T cells in Graves' hyperthyroidism and ophthalmopathy. Study outcomes and limitations: Ophthalmopathy and stable hyperthyroidism were told apart by a 13 V-J model. The model forecast ophthalmopathy, anticipating it by a median roughly 6 months before onset.

Amplification targeted TCR beta CDR3 regions from RNA transcripts. The HTBI primer set served for first-round RT-PCR of the TCR CDR3. TCRdb reprocessed the multiplex PCR reads via MiXCR and lists one record per CDR3 protein. The sample yields a few hundred thousand distinct CDR3 sequences, about 14% seen once. Remarks on this clonotype: Its antigen is unidentified.

In germline, CDR1 is SGHRS, CDR2 YFSETQ. V was shortened by 3 bases and J by 6 bases, with 15 bases between the two germline ends. This CDR3 comprises 15 residues. Those patients with uncontrolled infection, other autoimmune disease, pregnancy or lactation were excluded. Clinical symptoms, serum thyroxine, TRAb, thyroid ultrasound and orbital computed tomography informed diagnoses. V gene TRBV5-1 combines with J gene TRBJ2-2, with a possible D match to TRBD2 (5 bases). The specimen was blood. The TCR originated in a woman aged 40-49 years with Graves' hyperthyroidism that later progressed to Graves' ophthalmopathy. This chain's CDR3 is CASSSNMRESGELFF. As DNA, the CDR3 is TGCGCCAGCAGCTCCAACATGAGGGAATCCGGGGAGCTGTTTTTT. Variable domain in full (rest from reference TRBV5-1 and TRBJ2-2): KAGVTQTPRYLIKTRGQQVTLSCSPISGHRSVSWYQQTPGQGLQFLFEYFSETQRNKGNFPGRFSGRQFSNSRSEMNVSTLELGDSALYLCASSSNMRESGELFFGEGSRLTVL.